Listed here is a single T cell receptor beta chain. Antigen specificity is unknown. The data are from a study of OX40 agonist ivuxolimab in advanced cancers. Overall study: Every 2 weeks, patients received ivuxolimab intravenously, dosed at 0.01 to 10 mg/kg. Study findings and constraints: The CD4+ and CD8+ T cells in the blood had expanded clonally by week 6 at 0.1 to 3.0 mg/kg.

The assay was immunoSEQ multiplex PCR, and TCRdb's table has in-frame clones only and misses some. The sample shows roughly 56,000 clones, 86% of them seen only once. V was cut by 2 bases and J by 1 base, with 8 bases left in between. CDR3 length: 14 residues. The germline V gene has CDR1 MNHNS and CDR2 SASEGT. This sequence originates from an adult with an advanced solid tumor such as melanoma, head and neck, liver or kidney cancer. Sequencing was performed on CD4+ or CD8+ T cells sorted from blood, taken in a trial of the OX40 agonist ivuxolimab. V and J are TRBV6-1 and TRBJ1-1; D not certain. The CDR3 region is CASSELWGNTEAFF. The DNA for the CDR3 is TGTGCCAGCAGTGAACTATGGGGGAACACTGAAGCTTTCTTT.